This T cell receptor beta chain was recovered during a study of shared clonotypes between healthy human individuals. General study results and limits: Non-shared clonotypes were found to have lower generation probabilities than the clonotypes that were shared by all four of the sorted-subset donors.

This clone has only a few counts. As yet, its antigen is unknown. The data were produced by immunoSEQ multiplex PCR, yet TCRdb's version contains in-frame clones alone and is incomplete. The sample has about 1 million clones, roughly 70% seen once. V was trimmed by 5 bases and J by 11 bases, leaving 15 bases between them. Germline V gives CDR1 SEHNR, CDR2 FQNEAQ (reference sequence). The CDR3 contains 12 residues. The receptor was derived from a man in his late teens or twenties in good health. Sequenced: memory CD4+ T cells sorted from blood. Subset denoted: CD45RA-negative fraction. The chain employs TRBV7-9 and TRBJ1-1; tentative D call: TRBD1 (5 bases). CDR3 nucleotides: TGTGCCAGCAGCCAAGACAGCTGGGAGGCTTTCTTT. It specifies CASSQDSWEAFF.